The T cell receptor beta chain under discussion was sequenced for a study of CD8 T cells in ankylosing spondylitis. Findings and limits, study-wide: Clones linked to disease, bearing a CD8+ phenotype, were relatively rare in peripheral blood. The authors reported significant enrichment of disease-linked clones in matched ankylosing spondylitis synovial fluid.

With regard to this clonotype: Its matching antigen is unknown.

TCRdb processed the 5' RACE reads anew with MiXCR; each CDR3 protein has one entry. The data hold some 200,000 distinct CDR3 sequences, with approximately 24% observed a single time. Germline V lookup: CDR1 DFQATT, CDR2 SNEGSKA (reference sequence). The ends were cut back, 5 bases at V and 3 bases at J, with 21 bases in the middle. There are 16 residues in the CDR3. This sequence originates from a male donor with ankylosing spondylitis or in good health (not recorded which). The chain employs TRBV20-1 and TRBJ2-3; TRBD1 is a possible D gene (7 bases). Input material: blood, either unsorted or a sorted T cell fraction (not recorded which). The CDR3 sequence: CSAGGPNRGRTDTQYF. The CDR3 DNA sequence: TGCAGTGCTGGAGGGCCCAACAGGGGTAGGACAGATACGCAGTATTTT.